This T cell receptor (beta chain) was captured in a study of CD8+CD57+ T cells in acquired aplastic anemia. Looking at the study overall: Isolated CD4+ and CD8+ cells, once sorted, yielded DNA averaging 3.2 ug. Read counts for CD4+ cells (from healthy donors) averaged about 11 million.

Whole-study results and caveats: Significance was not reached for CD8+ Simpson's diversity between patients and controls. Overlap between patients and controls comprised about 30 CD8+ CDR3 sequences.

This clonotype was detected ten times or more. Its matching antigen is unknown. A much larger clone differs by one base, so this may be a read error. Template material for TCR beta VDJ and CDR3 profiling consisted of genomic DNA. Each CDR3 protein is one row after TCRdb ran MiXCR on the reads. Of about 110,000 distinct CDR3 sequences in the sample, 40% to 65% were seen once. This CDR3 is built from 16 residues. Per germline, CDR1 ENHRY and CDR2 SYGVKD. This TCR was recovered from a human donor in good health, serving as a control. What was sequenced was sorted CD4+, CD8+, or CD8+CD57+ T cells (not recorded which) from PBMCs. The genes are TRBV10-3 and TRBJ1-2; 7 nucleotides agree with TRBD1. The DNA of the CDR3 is TGTGCCATCAGTGAGCCGGGACAGCAGGACCCCTATGGCTGCACCTTC. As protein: CAISEPGQQDPYGCTF.